Listed below are T cell receptor beta chains from one sample, sequenced in a study of T cell repertoires in cytomegalovirus infection. TCRdb analysed the reads with MiXCR anew, one entry per CDR3 protein. This table has 130,000 or so distinct CDR3 sequences, about 6.3% appearing once. Material for sequencing was PBMCs. Source of these receptors: a human donor in good health (CMV status not recorded). Some clones in this sample may be carry-over from other donors' samples. CDR3s include the opening cysteine and the closing phenylalanine or tryptophan. D genes are given only for firm matches. Rows may omit the clone size; those that give it use once, few, many or a size class.

v_gene	d_gene	abundance	j_gene	CDR3aa	CDR3nt
TRBV28	TRBD1	many	TRBJ2-7	CASSGQGNREQYF	TGTGCCAGCAGCGGACAGGGGAATAGGGAGCAGTACTTC
TRBV19	-	-	TRBJ2-2	CASSIEEILNTGELFF	TGTGCCAGTAGTATCGAGGAAATATTGAACACCGGGGAGCTGTTTTTT
TRBV27	TRBD1	many	TRBJ1-1	CASSRDRSAVDTEAFF	TGTGCCAGCAGTAGGGACAGGTCGGCGGTGGACACTGAAGCTTTCTTT
TRBV7-3	-	many	TRBJ1-4	CASSLNGGDEKLFF	TGTGCCAGCAGCTTGAACGGTGGGGATGAAAAACTGTTTTTT
TRBV12-3/TRBV12-4	-	many	TRBJ2-1	CASSPRRGSYNEQFF	TGTGCCAGCAGTCCCCGTCGGGGCTCCTACAATGAGCAGTTCTTC
TRBV20-1	-	many	TRBJ1-1	CSAREWGNTEAFF	TGCAGTGCTAGAGAGTGGGGGAACACTGAAGCTTTCTTT
TRBV29-1	-	few	TRBJ2-5	CSVEQGKETQYF	TGCAGCGTTGAACAGGGGAAAGAGACCCAGTACTTC
TRBV12-3/TRBV12-4	-	many	TRBJ2-3	CASSSYNSPLSSTDTQYF	TGTGCCAGCAGTTCTTATAATTCCCCACTATCTTCCACAGATACGCAGTATTTT
TRBV20-1	TRBD1	few	TRBJ1-1	CSASYAGGGGEAFF	TGCAGTGCTAGTTACGCAGGGGGAGGGGGTGAAGCTTTCTTT
TRBV20-1	TRBD2	few	TRBJ2-1	CSAREGGVSYNEQFF	TGCAGTGCTAGAGAGGGAGGGGTCTCCTACAATGAGCAGTTCTTC
TRBV5-6	-	-	TRBJ2-5	CASSFITEGETQYF	TGTGCCAGCAGCTTTATCACAGAAGGGGAGACCCAGTACTTC
TRBV19	-	-	TRBJ1-1	CASSSFAGVMNTEAFF	TGTGCCAGTAGTAGCTTTGCAGGGGTGATGAACACTGAAGCTTTCTTT
TRBV7-2	-	many	TRBJ2-1	CASSLEPEFRSNGYNEQFF	TGTGCCAGCAGCTTAGAACCTGAGTTCAGGTCGAACGGATACAATGAGCAGTTCTTC
TRBV7-8	TRBD1	many	TRBJ1-2	CASSMGQGGHTF	TGTGCCAGCAGCATGGGACAGGGGGGACACACCTTC
TRBV15	-	many	TRBJ2-3	CATSLYSTGTTSTDTQYF	TGTGCCACCAGCCTCTACTCAACCGGGACGACTAGCACAGATACGCAGTATTTT
TRBV5-1	TRBD2	few	TRBJ2-3	CASSLAGQFSDTQYF	TGCGCCAGCAGCCTAGCGGGGCAATTTTCAGATACGCAGTATTTT
TRBV2	TRBD1	-	TRBJ2-7	CASKKTGGDNYEQYF	TGTGCCAGCAAGAAGACAGGGGGAGACAACTACGAGCAGTACTTC
TRBV29-1	-	few	TRBJ1-2	CSVEPSRRESGYTF	TGCAGCGTTGAACCTTCCCGAAGGGAATCCGGCTACACCTTC
TRBV6-1	TRBD1	once	TRBJ2-7	CASSEDRTGSSYEQYF	TGTGCCAGCAGTGAAGATCGGACAGGGTCCTCCTACGAGCAGTACTTC
TRBV7-8	TRBD1	many	TRBJ2-7	CASSLFRRGQGAVRTTSYEQYF	TGTGCCAGCAGCTTATTTCGGCGTGGGCAGGGGGCGGTTAGGACGACCTCCTACGAGCAGTACTTC
TRBV6-2/TRBV6-3	-	many	TRBJ2-7	CASSYSSEQYF	TGTGCCAGCAGTTACTCTTCCGAGCAGTACTTC
TRBV2	TRBD2	-	TRBJ2-2	CATSVGLAGTGELFF	TGTGCCACCAGTGTGGGTCTAGCGGGCACCGGGGAGCTGTTTTTT
TRBV28	-	few	TRBJ2-5	CASRQQGGDQETQYF	TGTGCCAGCAGACAACAGGGGGGGGACCAAGAGACCCAGTACTTC
TRBV11-2	-	many	TRBJ2-1	CASSLAAGTRHEQFF	TGTGCCAGCAGCTTAGCTGCAGGGACGCGCCATGAGCAGTTCTTC
TRBV28	-	many	TRBJ2-7	CASSLEVEQYF	TGTGCCAGCAGTTTAGAAGTCGAGCAGTACTTC
TRBV28	TRBD1	many	TRBJ1-6	CASSLGRGYSPLHF	TGTGCCAGCAGTTTAGGCAGGGGGTATTCACCCCTCCACTTT
TRBV2	-	few	TRBJ1-1	CASRGQNMNTEAFF	TGTGCCAGCAGAGGACAGAACATGAACACTGAAGCTTTCTTT
TRBV7-2	-	many	TRBJ1-6	CASSSIGLVNSPLHF	TGTGCCAGCAGCTCGATCGGACTTGTTAATTCACCCCTCCACTTT
TRBV7-2	-	many	TRBJ2-2	CASSGSAGVGGELFF	TGTGCCAGCAGCGGCTCGGCAGGCGTGGGCGGGGAGCTGTTTTTT
TRBV7-2	-	many	TRBJ1-1	CASSRAQGPYTEAFF	TGTGCCAGCAGCCGCGCACAGGGACCGTACACTGAAGCTTTCTTT
TRBV7-9	-	-	TRBJ1-6	CASSHGGPNSPLHF	TGTGCCAGCAGCCATGGGGGGCCCAATTCACCCCTCCACTTT
TRBV28	TRBD2	many	TRBJ2-7	CASSFSSGGPYEQYF	TGTGCCAGCAGTTTCAGTAGCGGGGGGCCCTACGAGCAGTACTTC
TRBV7-3	TRBD2	-	TRBJ2-3	CASSLKGLAGGCTDTQYF	TGTGCCAGCAGCTTAAAAGGGCTAGCGGGGGGATGCACAGATACGCAGTATTTT
TRBV7-8	-	many	TRBJ2-3	CASSLSYRDTQYF	TGTGCCAGCAGCTTATCCTACCGAGATACGCAGTATTTT
TRBV24-1	-	many	TRBJ2-1	CATSDQAYSYNEQFF	TGTGCCACCAGTGACCAAGCATATTCCTACAATGAGCAGTTCTTC
TRBV7-8	-	many	TRBJ2-7	CASSTTPRDSSYEQYF	TGTGCCAGCAGCACAACCCCCCGGGACTCCTCCTACGAGCAGTACTTC
TRBV6-1	-	-	TRBJ1-2	CASSPDTWNYGYTF	TGTGCCAGCAGCCCAGACACCTGGAACTATGGCTACACCTTC
TRBV11-2	TRBD1	many	TRBJ1-3	CASSLATQGPVNTIYF	TGTGCCAGCAGCTTAGCCACACAGGGGCCGGTAAACACCATATATTTT
TRBV4-2	-	many	TRBJ1-3	CASSRAQSSGNTIYF	TGTGCCAGCAGCCGAGCACAGAGCTCTGGAAACACCATATATTTT
TRBV6-2/TRBV6-3	-	many	TRBJ1-1	CASSYSGAYTEAFF	TGTGCCAGCAGTTACTCGGGGGCCTACACTGAAGCTTTCTTT
TRBV7-2	TRBD1	once	TRBJ1-1	CASSLAAVRGLVFF	TGTGCCAGCAGCTTAGCCGCCGTCAGGGGGCTAGTTTTCTTT
TRBV20-1	-	many	TRBJ2-7	CSARPGTSYEQYF	TGCAGTGCTAGACCCGGGACTTCCTACGAGCAGTACTTC
TRBV6-2/TRBV6-3	TRBD1	few	TRBJ1-2	CASTPDRGRGKRGAPNYGYTF	TGTGCCAGCACCCCCGACAGGGGGCGAGGGAAAAGAGGAGCTCCTAACTATGGCTACACCTTC
TRBV6-1	TRBD1	many	TRBJ1-1	CASRGTGRNTEAFF	TGTGCCAGCAGAGGGACAGGGAGAAACACTGAAGCTTTCTTT